Presented here are 10 T cell receptor beta chains from one specimen sequenced in a study of T cells in women clearing cervical HPV infection. Assay: immunoSEQ multiplex PCR; the TCRdb copy retains only in-frame clones and omits some. The table for this sample gives about 32,000 clones. Material for sequencing was blood buffy coat. The receptors stem from a woman between 18 and 70 years old with a cervical HPV16 infection that either progressed to CIN3+ or cleared (not recorded which).

About this clone itself: The read stops 3 residues short of the end of the CDR3; the missing end is completed from the germline J gene. The gene calls are TRBV18 and TRBJ1-2; 9 positions match TRBD1. CDR1 is KGHSH and CDR2 is LQKENI in the germline V gene. This CDR3 region has 16 residues. The CDR3 DNA, read in part, is TGTGCCAGCTCACGAACCCCCGGGACAGGGAGCTACGAC. It yields the protein CASSRTPGTGSYD. From start to end, the CDR3 is CASSRTPGTGSYDYTF.

As to this clone: The read is 3 residues too short to cover the CDR3 end, so that end is filled in from the germline J gene. The rearrangement joins TRBV20-1 to TRBJ2-7; 11 bases are shared with TRBD2. Germline values: CDR1 DFQATT, CDR2 SNEGSKA (reference sequence). V lost 1 base and J lost 1; bases outside the gene matches: 3. CDR3 length: 15 amino acids. The part of the CDR3 DNA that was read is TGCAGTGCTAGAGGGGGACTAGCGGTTTCCTACGAG. Its protein product is CSARGGLAVSYE. The full CDR3 sequence reads CSARGGLAVSYEQYF.

In the case of this clone: Sequencing ends 3 residues short of the CDR3 end; the germline J gene provides the rest. V gene TRBV7-6 combines with J gene TRBJ2-1, with a possible D match to TRBD2 (6 bases). Trimming shortened V by 1 base and J by 2 bases, and 15 bases separated the two germline ends. Germline lookup yields CDR1 SGHVS and CDR2 FNYEAQ. The CDR3 length is 17 residues. The DNA read from the CDR3 is TGTGCCAGCAGCTTAGGGGGTGGAGCGGGTCCCTACAATGAG. It encodes CASSLGGGAGPYNE. The entire CDR3 protein is CASSLGGGAGPYNEQFF.

To note about this clone: With the read ending 3 residues before the CDR3 end, the germline J gene is used to fill in that end. The chain joins TRBV20-1 to TRBJ2-5; 9 bases line up with TRBD1. CDR1 DFQATT and CDR2 SNEGSKA come from the germline V gene (reference sequence). The length of the CDR3 is 16 residues. Trimming took 3 bases from V and 5 from J; bases not matched to a gene: 13. The CDR3 sequence is CSASHELDRGGETQYF. The part of the CDR3 DNA that was read is TGCAGTGCTAGTCACGAGCTTGACAGGGGGGGGGAGACC.

This clone is labeled medium-sized based on frequency. The read ends 3 residues early relative to the CDR3; the germline J gene fills the gap. This chain uses TRBV19 with TRBJ2-3; TRBD1 aligns across 8 bases. The CDR3 has 15 residues. The germline V gene has CDR1 LNHDA and CDR2 SQIVND (reference sequence). The ends lost 8 bases at V and 1 base at J; junction bases unmatched: 8. CDR3 sequence: CASSAGGSGTDTQYF. The covered CDR3 bases are TGTGCCAGTTCCGCAGGGGGCTCCGGCACAGATACG.

The CDR3 region is CASSASGAGSYDYTF. The CDR3 DNA, read in part, is TGTGCCAGTAGTGCATCCGGAGCAGGGTCCTACGAC. The V and J genes are TRBV19 and TRBJ1-2; maybe TRBD1 (5 bases). The read gets to within 3 residues of the CDR3 end, and the germline J gene fills in the rest. The CDR3 covers 15 residues. Germline-derived CDR1 and CDR2 are LNHDA and SQIVND (reference sequence).

Turning to this clone: The CDR3 is cut off 3 residues early in the read; its end comes from the germline J gene. The chain couples TRBV19 to TRBJ2-1; 10 bases fit TRBD1. V lost 5 bases, J lost 7 bases, and 8 bases stayed unmatched. Germline lookup yields CDR1 LNHDA and CDR2 SQIVND (reference sequence). The CDR3 totals 15 residues. CDR3 sequence: CASSFPGQGYNEQFF. The CDR3 DNA, read in part, is TGTGCCAGTAGTTTTCCGGGACAGGGGTATAATGAG.

Concerning this clone itself: Coverage ceases 3 residues before the CDR3 finishes, and the germline J gene fills in the end. The chain is built from TRBV11-2 and TRBJ2-2, with D perhaps matching TRBD1 or TRBD2 (5 bases each). The V end was cut by 4 bases, the J end by 7 bases, with 16 bases between. The CDR3 consists of 15 residues. Germline V lookup: CDR1 SGHAT, CDR2 FQNNGV. CDR3 bases read: TGTGCCAGCAGCTCATTTCAGGGTGGGAGCGGGGAG. It codes for CASSSFQGGSGE. The whole CDR3 reads CASSSFQGGSGELFF.

About this clone: The read finishes 3 residues shy of the CDR3 end, and the germline J gene is used to complete it. The J gene is TRBJ2-7, the V gene TRBV20-1, with a weak D call TRBD1 (6 bases). This CDR3 has 12 amino acids. Germline V gene data show CDR1 as DFQATT and CDR2 as SNEGSKA (reference sequence). V was clipped by 6 bases and J by 0 bases, with 9 bases between them. The CDR3 DNA, read in part, is TGCAGTGCGGGGGACAACTCCTACGAG. Translation gives CSAGDNSYE. The full CDR3 reads CSAGDNSYEQYF.

The sequenced part of the CDR3 DNA is TGTGCCAGCAGTTACACGGGGGCCTACGAG. Translating it yields CASSYTGAYE. The whole CDR3 is CASSYTGAYEQYF. The chain uses TRBV6-2 or TRBV6-3 and TRBJ2-7; D might be TRBD2 (6 bases). The missing CDR3 end, 3 residues past where the read stops, is filled in from the germline J gene. V shed 2 bases and J shed 2 bases, with 7 bases lying between them. Germline CDR1 MNHEY, CDR2 SVGEGT. The CDR3 extends over 13 amino acids.